This note documents a single T cell receptor beta chain sequence. The data were taken from a study of early T cells in non-severe SARS-CoV-2 infection. The V end lost 5 bases, the J end lost 3 bases, and 10 bases lay between the germline ends. The CDR3 consists of 13 residues. Individual cDNA molecules received unique molecular identifiers during library preparation. TCRdb re-called the 5' RACE reads through MiXCR, storing one row per CDR3 protein. This sample has roughly 100,000 distinct CDR3 sequences, with around 12% found just once. This sequence originates from an adult who was a healthcare worker with PCR-confirmed SARS-CoV-2 infection or an uninfected control (not recorded which). The sample comprised whole blood. J is TRBJ2-5 and V is TRBV12-3 or TRBV12-4; no firm D call. The CDR3 is CASSAPLKETQYF. CDR3 coding DNA: TGTGCCAGCAGTGCCCCGCTGAAAGAGACCCAGTACTTC.